This T cell receptor beta chain appears in the sequencing data of a study of T cells in Graves' hyperthyroidism and ophthalmopathy (dated by TCRdb to between 2018 and 2020). Turning to the overall study: Peripheral blood samples were taken at initial diagnosis, before any treatment was given. A discovery cohort of fewer than 110 patients, about 40 with Graves' ophthalmopathy and about 58 with stable Graves' hyperthyroidism, was used to find distinguishing TCR V-J signatures. An independent validation cohort of around 19 hyperthyroidism patients and about 16 patients who later progressed to ophthalmopathy tested prospective prediction of ophthalmopathy. The approximately 100 discovery patients were divided at random into training and test sets in a 7:3 ratio. In roughly six Graves' hyperthyroidism patients, the study also compared T-cell repertoires from thyroid tissue with T-cell repertoires from blood. After sampling, hyperthyroidism patients received methimazole starting at 30 mg daily, and ophthalmopathy patients received high-dose intravenous methylprednisolone. According to the paper, TCR Vbeta CDR3 sequencing was carried out on some 130 peripheral blood samples, which came from fewer than 50 ophthalmopathy, approximately 72 hyperthyroidism and about 17 progressor patients. On the study overall, not on this receptor specifically: Sample size was not statistically predetermined, and blinding of investigators to group allocation was not performed. In validation, the model predicted progression to ophthalmopathy a median of roughly 6.2 months before onset, with around 70% sensitivity and more than 72% specificity. Ophthalmopathy was separated from stable hyperthyroidism by a 13 V-J signature model, with 87.88% sensitivity and about 81% specificity obtained in cross-validation and 80%/75% obtained in testing. Most expanded thyroid clonotypes (frequency above 0.001) were also detected in blood, a finding suggesting that blood repertoires may reflect thyroid immune responses.

Trimming accounts for 1 base at V and 3 bases at J, while the number of junction bases matched to no gene is 5. CDR1 and CDR2 were assigned from the germline V gene (reference sequence) as DFQATT and SNEGSKA. The CDR3 sequence holds 14 residues, the cysteine and phenylalanine included. Here the CDR3 DNA is all that survives: 42 bases in frame from base 1. Stable Graves' hyperthyroidism was defined as the absence of progression to ophthalmopathy over 18 months of follow-up. Hyperthyroidism patients were newly diagnosed, had a disease duration of under 2 months, and were aged 18 to 65 years. Patients with uncontrolled infections, other autoimmune diseases, pregnancy or lactation were excluded. Diagnoses relied on clinical symptoms, serum thyroxine and TRAb, thyroid ultrasound and orbital computed tomography. PBMCs were separated from about 10 ml of fresh peripheral blood using Ficoll-Paque density gradient centrifugation. Total RNA was extracted with Trizol reagent, and quality was checked on an Agilent 2100 Bioanalyzer.

Turning to this clonotype: Its antigen is still unknown. The record has no base qualities; no much larger clone is one base away.

The TCR beta CDR3 regions were amplified from the RNA transcripts. The first round of RT-PCR for the TCR CDR3 was performed with the HTBI primer set and the Qiagen OneStep RT-PCR kit. Libraries were constructed in a second round of multiplex PCR, after which size selection and purification were performed. Libraries were sequenced paired-end with 100 bp reads on an Illumina HiSeq2000. In the paper's pipeline: SOAPnuke was used to process the raw data, throwing out any read that contained adapters or uncalled bases, had a mean Phred below 15, or lacked an exact constant-primer or identifier match. COPE v1.2.5 was used to merge the high-quality paired reads, and each unique nucleotide sequence was defined as a clonotype. Clonotypes were aligned to IMGT TRBV, TRBD and TRBJ reference segments using MiTCR v1.1. Analysis was restricted to V-J combinations with a frequency above 0.0001, which covered about 99% of repertoires. The TCS score was defined as F50 (clonal expansion) divided by E x V (chaos), with BLOSUM62-based TCRdist calculated between CDR3 peptides within each V-J. Welch's t-statistics and random forest reduced around 520 V-J features to under 15, which were used in a naive Bayes classifier (R e1071). TCRdb redid the processing of the public reads, applying fastp at Q25 and MiXCR, and retained in-frame beta chains. Records with the same CDR3 protein are collapsed into one entry carrying the most frequent genes and DNA. The V and J calls and clone size come from TCRdb's table, not from the authors' own analysis. The sample yields about 300,000 distinct CDR3 sequences; 15% to 20% were counted once. The ten largest clonotypes hold approximately 31% of the sample.

In this chain, TRBV20-1 is recombined with TRBJ2-7; 8 bases in between match TRBD2. The sample comprised blood. This receptor was obtained from a man aged 25 to 45 with Graves' hyperthyroidism. The DNA sequence reads TGCAGTGCTAGAGTCCGGGAGGGATACTACGAGCAGTACTTC. The resulting protein is CSARVREGYYEQYF.